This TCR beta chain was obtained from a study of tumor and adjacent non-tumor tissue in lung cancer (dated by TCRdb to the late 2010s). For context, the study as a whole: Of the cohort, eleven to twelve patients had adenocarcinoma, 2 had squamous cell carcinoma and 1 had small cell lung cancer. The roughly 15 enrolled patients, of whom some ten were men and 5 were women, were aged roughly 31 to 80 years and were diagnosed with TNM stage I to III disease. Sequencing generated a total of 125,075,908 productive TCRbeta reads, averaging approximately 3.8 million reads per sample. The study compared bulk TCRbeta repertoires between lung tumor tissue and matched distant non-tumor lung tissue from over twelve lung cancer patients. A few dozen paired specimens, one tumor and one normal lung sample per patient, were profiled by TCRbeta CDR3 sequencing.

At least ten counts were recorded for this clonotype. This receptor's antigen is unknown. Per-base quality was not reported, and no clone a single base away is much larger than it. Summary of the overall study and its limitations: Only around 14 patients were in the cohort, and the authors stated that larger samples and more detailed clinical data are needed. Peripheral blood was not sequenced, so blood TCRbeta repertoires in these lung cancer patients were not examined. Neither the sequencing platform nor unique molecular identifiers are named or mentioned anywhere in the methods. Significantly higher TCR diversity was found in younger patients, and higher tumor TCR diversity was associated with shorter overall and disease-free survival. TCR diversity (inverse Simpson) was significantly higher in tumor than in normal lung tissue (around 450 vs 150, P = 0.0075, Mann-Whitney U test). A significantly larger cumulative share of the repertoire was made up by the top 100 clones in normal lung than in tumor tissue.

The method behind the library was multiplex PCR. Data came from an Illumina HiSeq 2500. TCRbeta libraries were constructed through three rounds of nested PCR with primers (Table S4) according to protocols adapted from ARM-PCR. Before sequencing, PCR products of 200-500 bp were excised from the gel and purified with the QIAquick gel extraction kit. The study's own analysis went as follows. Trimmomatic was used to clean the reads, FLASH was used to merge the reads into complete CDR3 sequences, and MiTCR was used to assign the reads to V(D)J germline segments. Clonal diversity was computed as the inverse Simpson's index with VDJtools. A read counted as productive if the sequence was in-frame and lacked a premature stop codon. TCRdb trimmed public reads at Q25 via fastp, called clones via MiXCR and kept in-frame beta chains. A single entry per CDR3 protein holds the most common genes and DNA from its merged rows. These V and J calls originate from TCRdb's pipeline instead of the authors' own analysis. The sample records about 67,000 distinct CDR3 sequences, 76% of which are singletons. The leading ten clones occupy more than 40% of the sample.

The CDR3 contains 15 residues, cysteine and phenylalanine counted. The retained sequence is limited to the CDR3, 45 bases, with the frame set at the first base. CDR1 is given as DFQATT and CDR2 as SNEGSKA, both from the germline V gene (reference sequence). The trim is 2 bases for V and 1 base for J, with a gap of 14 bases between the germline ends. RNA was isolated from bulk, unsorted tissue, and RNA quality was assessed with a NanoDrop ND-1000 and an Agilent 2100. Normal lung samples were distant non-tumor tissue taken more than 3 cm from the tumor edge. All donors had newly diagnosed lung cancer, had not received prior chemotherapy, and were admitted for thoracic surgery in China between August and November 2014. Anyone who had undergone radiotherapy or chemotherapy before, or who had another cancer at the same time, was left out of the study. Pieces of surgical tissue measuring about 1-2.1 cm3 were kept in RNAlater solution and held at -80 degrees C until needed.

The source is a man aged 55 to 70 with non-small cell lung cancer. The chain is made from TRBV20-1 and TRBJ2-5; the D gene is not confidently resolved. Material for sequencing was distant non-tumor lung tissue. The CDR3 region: CSARTIGRSQETQYF. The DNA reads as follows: TGCAGTGCTAGAACTATCGGACGGAGCCAAGAGACCCAGTACTTC.